One sample yielded the 20 T cell receptor beta chains listed below, sequenced in a study of cytomegalovirus exposure and HLA in healthy donors. PCR used 60 Vbeta primers and 13 Jbeta primers. The method was immunoSEQ multiplex PCR; TCRdb's version includes in-frame clones alone and lacks a portion of them. Altogether over 150,000 clones are present, roughly 74% being singletons, with the ten largest covering about 4.9%. Sequenced sample: PBMCs. These receptors were taken from a male donor in good health and CMV-seronegative.

The chain carries TRBV11-2 and TRBJ2-1, with D perhaps matching TRBD2 (6 bases). Germline CDR1 SGHAT, CDR2 FQNNGV. This CDR3 spans 16 amino acids. V was clipped by 0 bases and J by 5 bases, with 14 bases between them. The CDR3: CASSLEAGLLNNEQFF. The CDR3 region has the DNA TGTGCCAGCAGCTTAGAGGCGGGACTTCTCAACAATGAGCAGTTCTTC.

The V gene is TRBV2, the J gene TRBJ2-7; D is unclear. Germline loops: CDR1 SNHLY, CDR2 FYNNEI. The CDR3 has 15 residues. V lost 2 bases to trimming and J lost 2 bases, with 13 bases between them. The DNA of the CDR3 is TGTGCCAGCAGTGAATCGCCAGGTACCACCTACGAGCAGTACTTC. Protein: CASSESPGTTYEQYF.

This chain joins TRBV5-1 and TRBJ2-2; TRBD2 aligns across 9 bases. Per germline, CDR1 SGHRS and CDR2 YFSETQ. CDR3 length: 16 amino acids. With V trimmed by 4 bases and J by 1 base, 5 bases remained unmatched. As DNA, the CDR3 is TGCGCCAGCAGCACCTTAGCGGGGGTGAACACCGGGGAGCTGTTTTTT. It codes for CASSTLAGVNTGELFF.

The genes are TRBV7-9 and TRBJ1-4; 9 nucleotides match TRBD1. Germline lookup yields CDR1 SEHNR and CDR2 FQNEAQ (reference sequence). The CDR3 runs to 14 residues. V trimming: 5 bases; J trimming: 6 bases; junction bases outside the gene matches: 4. The CDR3 nucleotides read TGTGCCAGCAGCCCGGGACAGGGATATGAAAAACTGTTTTTT. It is translated as CASSPGQGYEKLFF.

The chain employs TRBV14 and TRBJ2-3, with 14 bases fitting TRBD2. Germline trimming cut 7 bases from V and 5 bases from J; bases unmatched to any gene: 8. Looked up from germline, CDR1 is SGHDN and CDR2 is FVKESK. CDR3 length: 16 amino acids. The CDR3 bases are TGTGCCAGCACCGGGACTAGCGGGGGAGGTGGAGATACGCAGTATTTT. This encodes CASTGTSGGGGDTQYF.

The chain is built from TRBV19 and TRBJ1-5; TRBD1 is a possible D gene (6 bases). Germline V lookup: CDR1 LNHDA, CDR2 SQIVND (reference sequence). The V and J ends lost 4 bases and 1 base respectively, with 14 bases between them. The CDR3 is 16 amino acids. The CDR3 here is CASSNTGKGSNQPQHF. In DNA form, the CDR3 reads TGTGCCAGTAGTAACACAGGGAAGGGGAGCAATCAGCCCCAGCATTTT.

The chain links TRBV19 to TRBJ2-5; D is undetermined. Per germline, CDR1 LNHDA and CDR2 SQIVND (reference sequence). The CDR3 is made up of 14 amino acids. V was trimmed by 4 bases and J by 1 base, leaving 10 bases between them. The CDR3 spells CASSRPASQETQYF. CDR3 DNA sequence: TGTGCCAGTAGTAGACCAGCGAGCCAAGAGACCCAGTACTTC.

This chain links TRBV25-1 with TRBJ2-7, with 8 positions matching TRBD1. The V gene's germline CDR1 is MGHDK and CDR2 SYGVNS. V lost 2 bases to trimming and J lost 0 bases; unmatched junction nucleotides: 9. This CDR3 has 17 amino acids. The CDR3 protein is CASSERHRTGSSYEQYF. The CDR3 DNA reads TGTGCCAGCAGTGAACGCCACCGGACAGGGAGCTCCTACGAGCAGTACTTC.

CDR3 sequence: CASSQDLHFSGNTIYF. The DNA for the CDR3 is TGCGCCAGCAGCCAAGATCTGCACTTCTCTGGAAACACCATATATTTT. The chain carries TRBV4-3 and TRBJ1-3; D not resolved. Trimming left V 0 bases short and J 0 bases short, with 9 bases between. The CDR3 spans 16 residues. Germline V CDR1 and CDR2: LGHNA, YSLEER.

The genes are TRBV7-6 and TRBJ2-1; TRBD1 is a possible D gene (6 bases). The ends were cut back, 1 base at V and 6 bases at J, with 10 bases in the middle. This CDR3 contains 14 residues. Germline lookup yields CDR1 SGHVS and CDR2 FNYEAQ. CDR3 protein: CASSLGQVGNEQFF. CDR3 bases: TGTGCCAGCAGCTTAGGACAGGTGGGCAATGAGCAGTTCTTC.

In this sample, this clone turned up a few times. The chain couples TRBV10-1 to TRBJ2-5, with 13 bases aligning to TRBD2. The germline V gene encodes CDR1 WNHNN and CDR2 SYGVQD (reference sequence). J was trimmed by 1 base and V by 6 bases; bases with no gene match: 5. This CDR3 spans 16 amino acids. CDR3 in amino acids: CASRGLAGDTQETQYF. DNA of the CDR3: TGCGCCAGCAGAGGACTAGCGGGGGACACCCAAGAGACCCAGTACTTC.

The rearrangement joins TRBV27 to TRBJ2-7; D ambiguous. The length of the CDR3 is 12 residues. V lost 6 bases, J lost 2 bases, and 8 bases lay in between. From germline, CDR1 is MNHEY and CDR2 SMNVEV (reference sequence). In DNA, the CDR3 is TGTGCCAGCAGGGCAAAAACCTACGAGCAGTACTTC. This gives the protein CASRAKTYEQYF.

This chain connects TRBV29-1 to TRBJ1-2; D may be TRBD1 (6 bases). Germline V CDR1 and CDR2: SQVTM, ANQGSEA. With 5 bases removed from V and 4 bases from J, the gap between germline ends came to 17 bases. The length of the CDR3 is 14 residues. CDR3 in DNA: TGCAGCGTTAAAAGGGGGGAGGGCCGCTATGGCTACACCTTC. It codes for CSVKRGEGRYGYTF.

V is TRBV10-2 and J is TRBJ2-7; D uncertain. The CDR3 spans 12 residues. CDR1 and CDR2 from the germline V gene are WSHSY and SAAADI. Between the trimmed V and J ends, which lost 5 bases and 6 bases, there was a span of 11 bases. The CDR3 DNA reads TGCGCCAGCAGTCAACCGCGCTTCGAGCAGTACTTC. Its translation is CASSQPRFEQYF.

The rearrangement links TRBV7-9 to TRBJ2-7, with a possible D match to TRBD2 (6 bases). The CDR3 is made up of 12 amino acids. In germline, CDR1 is SEHNR, CDR2 FQNEAQ (reference sequence). With 6 bases removed from V and 5 bases from J, the gap between germline ends came to 11 bases. DNA for the CDR3: TGTGCCAGCAGTTATAGCGGAGACGAGCAGTACTTC. Its protein is CASSYSGDEQYF.

A few counts support this clone. CDR3 in amino acids: CASSQGIAGSYNEQFF. The CDR3 bases are TGTGCCAGCAGCCAAGGTATAGCGGGTTCCTACAATGAGCAGTTCTTC. This chain joins TRBV14 and TRBJ2-1; TRBD2 matches at 7 bases. In germline, CDR1 is SGHDN, CDR2 FVKESK. The CDR3 is 16 amino acids. J was trimmed by 1 base and V by 1 base; bases with no gene match: 4.

To note about this clone: The same CDR3 arises from other DNA sequences in this sample as well. This chain connects TRBV10-3 to TRBJ1-5; TRBD1 matches 7 bases. Unmatched junction bases numbered 0, after V lost 7 bases and J lost 0 bases. CDR3 size: 13 residues. Germline assignment: CDR1 ENHRY and CDR2 SYGVKD. CDR3 coding DNA: TGTGCCATCACAGGGGGTAGCAATCAGCCCCAGCATTTT. This gives the protein CAITGGSNQPQHF.

This clone has just a few counts. The chain joins TRBV7-3 to TRBJ2-1, with unresolved D. Trimming shortened V by 5 bases and J by 8 bases, and 13 bases separated the two germline ends. This CDR3 has 13 residues. CDR1 SGHTA and CDR2 FQGTGA come from the germline V gene. The CDR3 loop is CASSLSQAYEQFF. DNA for the CDR3: TGTGCCAGCAGCCTAAGCCAGGCATATGAGCAGTTCTTC. Variable domain in full (rest from reference TRBV7-3 and TRBJ2-1): GAGVSQTPSNKVTEKGKYVELRCDPISGHTALYWYRQSLGQGPEFLIYFQGTGAADDSGLPNDRFFAVRPEGSVSTLKIQRTERGDSAVYLCASSLSQAYEQFFGPGTRLTVL.

V usage is TRBV9 and J usage is TRBJ2-7; D perhaps matches TRBD1 (6 bases). The CDR3 spans 14 residues. With 0 bases removed from V and 6 bases from J, the gap between germline ends came to 13 bases. CDR1 SGDLS and CDR2 YYNGEE come from the germline V gene. The CDR3 region has the DNA TGTGCCAGCAGCGTAGCAGGGGAAACGGGCGAGCAGTACTTC. Translating it yields CASSVAGETGEQYF. The variable domain in full, completed from reference TRBV9 and TRBJ2-7, reads DSGVTQTPKHLITATGQRVTLRCSPRSGDLSVYWYQQSLDQGLQFLIQYYNGEERAKGNILERFSAQQFPDLHSELNLSSLELGDSALYFCASSVAGETGEQYFGPGTRLTVT.

The chain carries TRBV9 and TRBJ1-2; D possibly corresponds to TRBD1 (6 bases). The CDR3 runs to 14 residues. The V gene lost 4 bases and the J gene lost 4 bases, with 14 bases spanning the gap. Germline V CDR1 and CDR2: SGDLS, YYNGEE. The CDR3 DNA reads as TGTGCCAGCAGCCCGGGGACATCCCCCTATGGCTACACCTTC. This gives the protein CASSPGTSPYGYTF.